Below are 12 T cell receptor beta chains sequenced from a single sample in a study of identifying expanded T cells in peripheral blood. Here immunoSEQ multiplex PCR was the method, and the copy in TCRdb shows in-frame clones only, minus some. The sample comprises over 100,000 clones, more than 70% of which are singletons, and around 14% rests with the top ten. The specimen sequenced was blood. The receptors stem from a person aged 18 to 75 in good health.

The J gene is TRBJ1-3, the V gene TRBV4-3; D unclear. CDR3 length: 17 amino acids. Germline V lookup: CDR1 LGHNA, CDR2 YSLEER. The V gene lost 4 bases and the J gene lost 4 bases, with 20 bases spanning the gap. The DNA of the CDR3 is TGCGCCAGCAGCCGCAATCGAGATGACGAGGGCGGAAACACCATATATTTT. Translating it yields CASSRNRDDEGGNTIYF.

The CDR3 DNA reads TGTGCCAGCAGCTTAGCCGGGGCGCCCCGAGAAGAGACCCAGTACTTC. As protein: CASSLAGAPREETQYF. This chain uses TRBV7-9 with TRBJ2-5; the D call may be TRBD1 or TRBD2 (5 bases each). V shed 0 bases and J shed 3 bases, with 14 bases lying between them. The CDR3 is 16 residues long. From germline, CDR1 is SEHNR and CDR2 FQNEAQ (reference sequence).

CDR3 sequence: CASSQGTVASGEGTGELFF. Here the CDR3 DNA reads TGTGCCAGCAGCCAAGGAACCGTCGCTAGCGGGGAGGGGACCGGGGAGCTGTTTTTT. The chain uses TRBV4-2 and TRBJ2-2; 9 bases agree with TRBD2. This CDR3 region has 19 residues. V lost 1 base, J lost 5 bases, and 14 bases stayed unmatched. The germline gives CDR1 LGHNA, CDR2 YNFKEQ.

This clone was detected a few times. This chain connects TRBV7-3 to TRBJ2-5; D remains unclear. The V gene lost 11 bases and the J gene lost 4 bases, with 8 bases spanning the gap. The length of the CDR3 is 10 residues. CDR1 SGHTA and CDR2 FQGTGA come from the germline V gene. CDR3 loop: CAGPGETQYF. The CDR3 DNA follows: TGTGCCGGCCCAGGAGAGACCCAGTACTTC.

This CDR3 reads CASSMTLNTEAFF. The CDR3 DNA is TGTGCCAGCAGCATGACCCTGAACACTGAAGCTTTCTTT. V gene TRBV6-1 combines with J gene TRBJ1-1; D is unclear. CDR3 length: 13 residues. V lost 6 bases and J 0 bases, leaving 8 bases between the germline ends. Looked up from germline, CDR1 is MNHNS and CDR2 is SASEGT.

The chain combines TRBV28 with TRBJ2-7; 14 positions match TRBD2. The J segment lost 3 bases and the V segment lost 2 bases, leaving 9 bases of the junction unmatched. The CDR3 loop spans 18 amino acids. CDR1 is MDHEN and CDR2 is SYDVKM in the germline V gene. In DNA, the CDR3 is TGTGCCAGCAGTTTAAAGACTAGCGGGAGGGTACTGCGCTACGAGCAGTACTTC. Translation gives CASSLKTSGRVLRYEQYF.

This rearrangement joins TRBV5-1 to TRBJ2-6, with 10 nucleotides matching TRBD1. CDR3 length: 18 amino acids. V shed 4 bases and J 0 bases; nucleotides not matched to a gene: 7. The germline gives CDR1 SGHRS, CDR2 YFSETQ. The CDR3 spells CASSPSTGGGSGANVLTF. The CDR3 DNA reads TGCGCCAGCAGCCCATCGACAGGGGGCGGCTCTGGGGCCAACGTCCTGACTTTC.

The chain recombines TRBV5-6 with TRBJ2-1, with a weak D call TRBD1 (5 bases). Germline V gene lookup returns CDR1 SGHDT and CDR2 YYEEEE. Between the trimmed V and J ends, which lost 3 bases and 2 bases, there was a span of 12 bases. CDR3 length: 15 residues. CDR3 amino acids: CASSSRRVPYNEQFF. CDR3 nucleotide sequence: TGTGCCAGCAGCTCACGCAGGGTACCCTACAATGAGCAGTTCTTC.

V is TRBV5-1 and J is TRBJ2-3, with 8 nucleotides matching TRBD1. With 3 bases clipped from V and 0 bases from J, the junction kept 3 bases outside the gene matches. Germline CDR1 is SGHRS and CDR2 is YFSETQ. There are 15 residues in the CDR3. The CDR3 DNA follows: TGCGCCAGCAGCTACGGACAGGGTAGCACAGATACGCAGTATTTT. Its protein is CASSYGQGSTDTQYF.

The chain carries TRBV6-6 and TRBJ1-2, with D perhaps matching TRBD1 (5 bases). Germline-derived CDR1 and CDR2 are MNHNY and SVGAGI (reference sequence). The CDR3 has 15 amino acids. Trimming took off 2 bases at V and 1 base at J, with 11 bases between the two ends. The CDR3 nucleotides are TGTGCCAGCAGTTACCCCGCAGGGCTTAACTATGGCTACACCTTC. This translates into CASSYPAGLNYGYTF.

The CDR3 region has the DNA TGCAGCGTTGGGGTAAGGGGGAGCACAGATACGCAGTATTTT. The encoded protein is CSVGVRGSTDTQYF. The chain combines TRBV29-1 with TRBJ2-3; D is possibly TRBD1 (6 bases). CDR1 SQVTM and CDR2 ANQGSEA come from the germline V gene. V lost 4 bases and J 0 bases, leaving 11 bases between the germline ends. The CDR3 contains 14 residues.

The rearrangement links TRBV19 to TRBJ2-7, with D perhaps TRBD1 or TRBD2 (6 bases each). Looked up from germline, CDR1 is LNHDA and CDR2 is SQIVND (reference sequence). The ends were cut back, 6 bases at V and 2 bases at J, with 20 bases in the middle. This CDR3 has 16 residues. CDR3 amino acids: CASSPGGRGGPYEQYF. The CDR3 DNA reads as TGTGCCAGTAGCCCGGGTGGCAGGGGAGGACCCTACGAGCAGTACTTC.